Sequencing of this T cell receptor (beta chain) was carried out in a study of T cells after yellow fever vaccination. Points from the study as a whole: A faster peak, day 5 versus 15, was reached by the weaker secondary response. The CD4 compartment and the CD8 compartment contained a small share of clonotypes in common.

The 5'RACE template-switching step produced TCR cDNA and added a universal primer site and UMIs. Using its own MiXCR run on the 5' RACE reads, TCRdb lists one record per CDR3 protein. The sample shows about 300,000 distinct CDR3 sequences, approximately 8% of them seen only once. This clonotype came up once. What it binds is unknown. The CDR3 is 15 residues long. V lost 0 bases, J lost 3 bases, and 10 bases lay in between. Germline assignment: CDR1 MNHEY and CDR2 SVGEGT. The specimen comprised CD4+ T cells sorted from PBMCs, sampled 5 days after the yellow fever booster vaccination. The chain employs TRBV6-2 or TRBV6-3 and TRBJ2-3; TRBD1 is a possible D gene (5 bases). This receptor was identified in a man younger than 30 who received the YFV17D yellow fever vaccine. The CDR3 protein is CASSYSGRDTDTQYF. DNA of the CDR3: TGTGCCAGCAGTTACTCGGGCAGGGATACAGATACGCAGTATTTT.